Sequencing of this T cell receptor (beta chain) was carried out in a study of T cells in localized non-small cell lung cancer. Sequencing used immunoSEQ multiplex PCR; TCRdb keeps in-frame clones, though not all of them. The table shows fewer than 50,000 clones, with around 83% occurring only once. General observations from the study: Appearances in adjacent lung were noted for a median approximately 50 of the top 100 tumor clones. Tumor showed lower T cell clonality than uninvolved adjacent lung, where it was highest. Only one tumor region was sequenced, so heterogeneity remains possible.

This clone turned up a few times. Its cognate antigen is unknown. From germline, CDR1 is LGHNA and CDR2 YNFKEQ. Trimming left V 0 bases short and J 0 bases short, with 15 bases between. The CDR3 contains 18 residues. The chain has TRBV4-2 and TRBJ1-3, with D perhaps TRBD1 (5 bases). The specimen comprised PBMCs, sampled before any cancer treatment. The clonotype was recovered from a man aged 40 to 75 with stage II lung adenocarcinoma. The CDR3 region has the DNA TGTGCCAGCAGCCAAGAAGGTGGGGCGCGTCTCTCTGGAAACACCATATATTTT. Protein sequence: CASSQEGGARLSGNTIYF.